The clone carrying this TCR beta chain occurred a few times. Its antigen is still unknown. Assay: immunoSEQ multiplex PCR; the TCRdb copy retains only in-frame clones and omits some. Of 59,000 or so clones in the sample, 75% to 90% are singletons; the top ten hold 0.37%. These data belong to a study of OX40 agonist ivuxolimab in advanced cancers. Study-wide context: The dose-escalation cohort had hepatocellular carcinoma, melanoma, renal cell or head and neck cancer.

Trimming took 4 bases from V and 1 from J, leaving 9 bases between them. Germline CDR1 reads SGHKS; CDR2 reads YYEKEE (reference sequence). This CDR3 contains 15 residues. Findings and limits, study-wide: More expanded clones were found, on average, in CD8+ than in CD4+ T cells. A proportion of nonresponders additionally exhibited low normalized T-cell clonal expansion.

This TCR was sampled from an adult with an advanced solid tumor such as melanoma, head and neck, liver or kidney cancer. The specimen comprised CD4+ or CD8+ T cells sorted from blood, sampled in a trial of the OX40 agonist ivuxolimab. The chain is built from TRBV5-5 and TRBJ2-6; D gene unclear. The DNA for the CDR3 is TGTGCCAGCAGCACCGATGGGTCTGGGGCCAACGTCCTGACTTTC. This gives the protein CASSTDGSGANVLTF. The whole variable domain, remainder taken from reference TRBV5-5 and TRBJ2-6, is DAGVTQSPTHLIKTRGQQVTLRCSPISGHKSVSWYQQVLGQGPQFIFQYYEKEERGRGNFPDRFSARQFPNYSSELNVNALLLGDSALYLCASSTDGSGANVLTFGAGSRLTVL.